These T cell receptor beta chains were read from a single sample in a study of early T cells in non-severe SARS-CoV-2 infection. One entry per CDR3 protein, called by TCRdb with MiXCR from the 5' RACE reads. This table holds about 64,000 distinct CDR3 sequences, 10% to 15% found once. The specimen was whole blood, collected at baseline. The receptors stem from an adult who was a healthcare worker with PCR-confirmed SARS-CoV-2 infection or an uninfected control (not recorded which). Both conserved end residues are part of each CDR3. A D gene is named only where the DNA matches it firmly. Rows may omit the clone size; those that give it use once, few, many or a size class.

cdr3_length: 15
v_call: TRBV12-3/TRBV12-4
d_call: .
j_call: TRBJ1-1
clone_size: .
cdr3_aa: CASTLAGSRTTEAFF
cdr3_nt: TGTGCCAGCACCCTCGCGGGGAGTCGGACCACTGAAGCTTTCTTT

cdr3_length: 16
v_call: TRBV28
d_call: .
j_call: TRBJ2-6
clone_size: few
cdr3_aa: CASSIKISSGANVLTF
cdr3_nt: TGTGCCAGCAGCATAAAGATTTCCTCTGGGGCCAACGTCCTGACTTTC

cdr3_length: 13
v_call: TRBV28
d_call: .
j_call: TRBJ2-1
clone_size: few
cdr3_aa: CASSPRAGYEQFF
cdr3_nt: TGTGCCAGCAGCCCCCGGGCGGGCTATGAGCAGTTCTTC

cdr3_length: 14
v_call: TRBV6-6
d_call: .
j_call: TRBJ1-1
clone_size: few
cdr3_aa: CASRSVAANTEAFF
cdr3_nt: TGTGCCAGCAGATCAGTTGCCGCGAACACTGAAGCTTTCTTT

cdr3_length: 15
v_call: TRBV3-1
d_call: TRBD1
j_call: TRBJ2-5
clone_size: few
cdr3_aa: CASSQAPTGIKTQYF
cdr3_nt: TGTGCCAGCAGCCAAGCCCCGACAGGGATAAAGACCCAGTACTTC

cdr3_length: 14
v_call: TRBV3-1
d_call: .
j_call: TRBJ2-7
clone_size: many
cdr3_aa: CASSQARFSYEQYF
cdr3_nt: TGTGCCAGCAGCCAGGCAAGGTTCTCCTACGAGCAGTACTTC

cdr3_length: 14
v_call: TRBV29-1
d_call: TRBD1
j_call: TRBJ2-5
clone_size: .
cdr3_aa: CSTRGQAGWETQYF
cdr3_nt: TGCAGCACCCGAGGACAGGCCGGGTGGGAGACCCAGTACTTC

cdr3_length: 12
v_call: TRBV7-9
d_call: .
j_call: TRBJ2-2
clone_size: many
cdr3_aa: CASSRGTGELFF
cdr3_nt: TGTGCCAGCAGCCGGGGCACCGGGGAGCTGTTTTTT

cdr3_length: 14
v_call: TRBV24-1
d_call: TRBD1
j_call: TRBJ1-2
clone_size: many
cdr3_aa: CATSERGTGVGYTF
cdr3_nt: TGTGCCACCAGTGAACGGGGGACAGGGGTCGGCTACACCTTC

cdr3_length: 12
v_call: TRBV29-1
d_call: .
j_call: TRBJ2-5
clone_size: few
cdr3_aa: CSVTGYQETQYF
cdr3_nt: TGCAGCGTAACGGGGTACCAAGAGACCCAGTACTTC

cdr3_length: 15
v_call: TRBV28
d_call: TRBD2
j_call: TRBJ2-7
clone_size: few
cdr3_aa: CASSLSGLAISEQYF
cdr3_nt: TGTGCCAGCAGTTTATCGGGACTAGCAATCTCCGAGCAGTACTTC

cdr3_length: 12
v_call: TRBV28
d_call: .
j_call: TRBJ1-5
clone_size: many
cdr3_aa: CASSLPGQFWHF
cdr3_nt: TGTGCCAGCAGTCTCCCTGGACAGTTTTGGCATTTT

cdr3_length: 12
v_call: TRBV18
d_call: .
j_call: TRBJ2-4
clone_size: .
cdr3_aa: CASSTTHDIQYF
cdr3_nt: TGTGCCAGCTCCACGACCCATGACATTCAGTACTTC

cdr3_length: 12
v_call: TRBV6-2/TRBV6-3
d_call: .
j_call: TRBJ2-7
clone_size: .
cdr3_aa: CASSSTPYEQYF
cdr3_nt: TGTGCCAGCAGTTCCACCCCCTACGAGCAGTACTTC

cdr3_length: 15
v_call: TRBV5-1
d_call: TRBD2
j_call: TRBJ2-7
clone_size: .
cdr3_aa: CASSLAGGIPYEQYF
cdr3_nt: TGCGCCAGCAGCTTGGCCGGGGGGATACCCTACGAGCAGTACTTC

cdr3_length: 15
v_call: TRBV3-2
d_call: .
j_call: TRBJ2-5
clone_size: .
cdr3_aa: CASRTTGTLQETQYF
cdr3_nt: TGTGCCAGCAGAACCACCGGGACTTTGCAAGAGACCCAGTACTTC

cdr3_length: 13
v_call: TRBV25-1
d_call: .
j_call: TRBJ1-2
clone_size: many
cdr3_aa: CASSESRGNGYTF
cdr3_nt: TGTGCCAGCAGTGAATCCCGGGGGAATGGCTACACCTTC

cdr3_length: 13
v_call: TRBV2
d_call: .
j_call: TRBJ2-7
clone_size: many
cdr3_aa: CATKRSDWYEQYF
cdr3_nt: TGTGCCACCAAAAGGTCAGATTGGTACGAGCAGTACTTC

cdr3_length: 15
v_call: TRBV2
d_call: TRBD2
j_call: TRBJ2-1
clone_size: .
cdr3_aa: CASKNELAGAEEQFF
cdr3_nt: TGTGCCAGCAAAAACGAACTAGCGGGAGCGGAGGAGCAGTTCTTC

cdr3_length: 14
v_call: TRBV6-5
d_call: .
j_call: TRBJ1-2
clone_size: .
cdr3_aa: CASSYSDRSYGYTF
cdr3_nt: TGTGCCAGCAGTTACTCCGACAGAAGCTATGGCTACACCTTC

cdr3_length: 17
v_call: TRBV19
d_call: TRBD2
j_call: TRBJ2-1
clone_size: many
cdr3_aa: CASSIAGTSGGNNEQFF
cdr3_nt: TGTGCCAGTAGTATAGCCGGGACTAGCGGGGGGAACAATGAGCAGTTCTTC

cdr3_length: 15
v_call: TRBV6-4
d_call: .
j_call: TRBJ2-3
clone_size: .
cdr3_aa: CASSDARGGTDTQYF
cdr3_nt: TGTGCCAGCAGTGACGCACGGGGAGGCACAGATACGCAGTATTTT

cdr3_length: 13
v_call: TRBV20-1
d_call: .
j_call: TRBJ2-2
clone_size: .
cdr3_aa: CSARVDWTGELFF
cdr3_nt: TGCAGTGCTAGAGTCGACTGGACCGGGGAGCTGTTTTTT

cdr3_length: 14
v_call: TRBV29-1
d_call: TRBD1
j_call: TRBJ2-7
clone_size: .
cdr3_aa: CSVFDRVDSYEQYF
cdr3_nt: TGCAGCGTTTTCGACAGGGTGGATTCCTACGAGCAGTACTTC

cdr3_length: 12
v_call: TRBV7-6
d_call: .
j_call: TRBJ2-7
clone_size: few
cdr3_aa: CASSASSYEQYF
cdr3_nt: TGTGCCAGCAGCGCATCTTCCTACGAGCAGTACTTC

cdr3_length: 15
v_call: TRBV28
d_call: TRBD1
j_call: TRBJ1-1
clone_size: many
cdr3_aa: CASSPTGRGNTEAFF
cdr3_nt: TGTGCCAGCAGTCCGACAGGGAGGGGTAACACTGAAGCTTTCTTT

cdr3_length: 15
v_call: TRBV20-1
d_call: .
j_call: TRBJ2-1
clone_size: many
cdr3_aa: CSATPRGGSANEQFF
cdr3_nt: TGCAGTGCTACCCCGAGGGGGGGCTCAGCCAATGAGCAGTTCTTC

cdr3_length: 14
v_call: TRBV11-2
d_call: TRBD1
j_call: TRBJ1-4
clone_size: .
cdr3_aa: CASSSGQGGEKLFF
cdr3_nt: TGTGCCAGCAGCTCGGGACAGGGAGGAGAAAAACTGTTTTTT

cdr3_length: 16
v_call: TRBV9
d_call: .
j_call: TRBJ2-6
clone_size: .
cdr3_aa: CASSPGDRAGANVLTF
cdr3_nt: TGTGCCAGCAGCCCGGGCGACCGAGCTGGGGCCAACGTCCTGACTTTC

cdr3_length: 15
v_call: TRBV28
d_call: TRBD1
j_call: TRBJ1-5
clone_size: few
cdr3_aa: CASRFQGTGAQPQHF
cdr3_nt: TGTGCCAGCAGGTTCCAAGGGACAGGGGCGCAGCCCCAGCATTTT

cdr3_length: 13
v_call: TRBV12-3/TRBV12-4
d_call: .
j_call: TRBJ2-7
clone_size: few
cdr3_aa: CASRDSYSYEQYF
cdr3_nt: TGTGCCAGCAGGGACAGTTACTCCTACGAGCAGTACTTC

cdr3_length: 13
v_call: TRBV29-1
d_call: TRBD2
j_call: TRBJ2-1
clone_size: .
cdr3_aa: CSVRTRNYNEQFF
cdr3_nt: TGCAGCGTTAGGACTAGAAACTACAATGAGCAGTTCTTC

cdr3_length: 14
v_call: TRBV18
d_call: TRBD2
j_call: TRBJ2-1
clone_size: few
cdr3_aa: CASSPPLADNEQFF
cdr3_nt: TGTGCCAGCTCACCACCGCTAGCGGACAATGAGCAGTTCTTC

cdr3_length: 15
v_call: TRBV29-1
d_call: .
j_call: TRBJ1-1
clone_size: .
cdr3_aa: CSVEYRLTQNTEAFF
cdr3_nt: TGCAGCGTTGAATACAGGCTTACCCAGAACACTGAAGCTTTCTTT

cdr3_length: 13
v_call: TRBV14
d_call: .
j_call: TRBJ2-7
clone_size: .
cdr3_aa: CASSPGDFYEQYF
cdr3_nt: TGTGCCAGCAGCCCCGGAGACTTCTACGAGCAGTACTTC

cdr3_length: 9
v_call: TRBV29-1
d_call: .
j_call: TRBJ1-2
clone_size: few
cdr3_aa: CSEEYGYTF
cdr3_nt: TGCAGCGAGGAATATGGCTACACCTTC

cdr3_length: 15
v_call: TRBV12-5
d_call: .
j_call: TRBJ2-3
clone_size: many
cdr3_aa: CASGLVLTSTDTQYF
cdr3_nt: TGTGCTAGTGGTTTGGTACTAACTAGCACAGATACGCAGTATTTT

cdr3_length: 16
v_call: TRBV7-9
d_call: .
j_call: TRBJ2-7
clone_size: once
cdr3_aa: CASRQTGAASSYEQYF
cdr3_nt: TGTGCCAGCAGACAGACGGGAGCGGCCAGCTCCTACGAGCAGTACTTC

cdr3_length: 14
v_call: TRBV29-1
d_call: TRBD1
j_call: TRBJ2-3
clone_size: .
cdr3_aa: CSVGAGQDTDTQYF
cdr3_nt: TGCAGCGTTGGGGCGGGACAGGACACAGATACGCAGTATTTT

cdr3_length: 13
v_call: TRBV6-6
d_call: .
j_call: TRBJ2-7
clone_size: .
cdr3_aa: CASSWGAPDEQYF
cdr3_nt: TGTGCCAGCAGTTGGGGGGCGCCGGACGAGCAGTACTTC

cdr3_length: 10
v_call: TRBV20-1
d_call: .
j_call: TRBJ1-1
clone_size: .
cdr3_aa: CSATDTEAFF
cdr3_nt: TGCAGTGCCACGGACACTGAAGCTTTCTTT

cdr3_length: 15
v_call: TRBV4-3
d_call: .
j_call: TRBJ1-2
clone_size: once
cdr3_aa: CASSPRTQRESGYTF
cdr3_nt: TGCGCCAGCAGCCCACGGACGCAGCGGGAGAGTGGCTACACCTTC

cdr3_length: 11
v_call: TRBV30
d_call: .
j_call: TRBJ1-1
clone_size: few
cdr3_aa: CAWKEGSEAFF
cdr3_nt: TGTGCCTGGAAAGAGGGTTCTGAAGCTTTCTTT

cdr3_length: 13
v_call: TRBV2
d_call: TRBD2
j_call: TRBJ2-3
clone_size: .
cdr3_aa: CASTREGVDTQYF
cdr3_nt: TGTGCCAGCACGCGGGAGGGGGTAGATACGCAGTATTTT

cdr3_length: 11
v_call: TRBV29-1
d_call: .
j_call: TRBJ1-1
clone_size: .
cdr3_aa: CSVEQNTEAFF
cdr3_nt: TGCAGCGTTGAACAGAACACTGAAGCTTTCTTT

cdr3_length: 14
v_call: TRBV7-2
d_call: .
j_call: TRBJ1-1
clone_size: many
cdr3_aa: CASSSQGADTEAFF
cdr3_nt: TGTGCCAGCAGCTCACAGGGTGCGGACACTGAAGCTTTCTTT

cdr3_length: 17
v_call: TRBV7-8
d_call: TRBD2
j_call: TRBJ2-3
clone_size: few
cdr3_aa: CASSLSRLAGITDTQYF
cdr3_nt: TGTGCCAGCAGCCTGTCGAGACTAGCGGGCATCACAGATACGCAGTATTTT

cdr3_length: 15
v_call: TRBV28
d_call: TRBD1
j_call: TRBJ2-7
clone_size: few
cdr3_aa: CASARQGARLTEQYF
cdr3_nt: TGTGCCAGCGCCCGACAGGGGGCTAGACTGACCGAGCAGTACTTC